The 20 T cell receptor beta chains presented below share a single source sample, sequenced in a study of blood T cell repertoires in COVID-19 (TCRdb year 2020). Library preparation was by the immunoSEQ multiplex PCR assay. TCRdb holds this immuneACCESS table with in-frame rearrangements only. Some clones are missing; in checked studies, unresolved V genes explain under half, and the rest has no known cause. In this sample the table shows a few hundred thousand clones, 70% to 85% of which occur a single time. 3% to 4% of the sample is taken by the ten largest. Sequencing was performed on PBMCs or T cells enriched from blood (not recorded which). All receptors derive from a woman aged 60 to 75 who had recovered from COVID-19.

This chain uses TRBV27 with TRBJ2-3, with 8 bases identical to TRBD2. The CDR3 is 14 amino acids. The germline CDR1 and CDR2 sequences are MNHEY and SMNVEV (reference sequence). J lost 1 base, V lost 8 bases, and 5 bases had no gene match. The CDR3 sequence is CASGSAGGTDTQYF. CDR3 bases: TGTGCCAGCGGGTCAGCGGGAGGCACAGATACGCAGTATTTT.

The chain employs TRBV12-3 or TRBV12-4 and TRBJ2-1; D remains ambiguous. The CDR3 length is 12 residues. The V end was cut by 3 bases, the J end by 8 bases, with 8 bases between. The CDR3 bases are TGTGCCAGCAGTTTCGCCGGGTATGAGCAGTTCTTC. Its protein product is CASSFAGYEQFF.

The chain recombines TRBV19 with TRBJ2-1; TRBD1 matches at 7 bases. The CDR3 length is 16 residues. Germline assignment: CDR1 LNHDA and CDR2 SQIVND (reference sequence). V lost 4 bases and J lost 3; bases outside the gene matches: 9. The CDR3 DNA follows: TGTGCCAGTAGTAAACTCCCCGGGACAGTCTACAATGAGCAGTTCTTC. It is translated as CASSKLPGTVYNEQFF. The entire variable domain, with the rest obtained from reference TRBV19 and TRBJ2-1, is as follows: DGGITQSPKYLFRKEGQNVTLSCEQNLNHDAMYWYRQDPGQGLRLIYYSQIVNDFQKGDIAEGYSVSREKKESFPLTVTSAQKNPTAFYLCASSKLPGTVYNEQFFGPGTRLTVL.

The V call is TRBV5-5, the J call TRBJ1-4; D gene ambiguous. V lost 0 bases and J lost 8, with 11 bases in between. The germline CDR1 and CDR2 sequences are SGHKS and YYEKEE (reference sequence). The CDR3 runs to 14 residues. The CDR3 here is CASSLGQEWEKLFF. As DNA, the CDR3 is TGTGCCAGCAGCTTGGGTCAGGAATGGGAAAAACTGTTTTTT. The whole variable domain, filled in from reference TRBV5-5 and TRBJ1-4, reads DAGVTQSPTHLIKTRGQQVTLRCSPISGHKSVSWYQQVLGQGPQFIFQYYEKEERGRGNFPDRFSARQFPNYSSELNVNALLLGDSALYLCASSLGQEWEKLFFGSGTQLSVL.

This rearrangement joins TRBV4-3 to TRBJ1-2, with D unresolved. V was trimmed by 1 base and J by 8 bases, leaving 8 bases between them. This CDR3 is 12 amino acids long. The V gene's germline CDR1 is LGHNA and CDR2 YSLEER. CDR3 in amino acids: CASSQGGRGYTF. The CDR3 DNA reads as TGCGCCAGCAGCCAAGGTGGGCGCGGCTACACCTTC.

The chain couples TRBV7-2 to TRBJ2-7, with 7 positions matching TRBD1. This CDR3 region has 16 residues. The V segment lost 1 base and the J segment 3 bases; nucleotides outside the gene matches: 9. Per germline, CDR1 SGHTA and CDR2 FQGNSA. The CDR3 sequence: CASSLGSGGKSYEQYF. CDR3 in DNA: TGTGCCAGCAGCTTAGGGTCAGGGGGTAAGAGCTACGAGCAGTACTTC.

The chain uses TRBV7-8 and TRBJ1-5, with D possibly matching TRBD1 (5 bases). Per germline, CDR1 SGHVS and CDR2 FQNEAQ. V lost 0 bases and J lost 6, with 12 bases in between. The CDR3 has 15 residues. CDR3 nucleotides: TGTGCCAGCAGCTTAGCGGGCAGGGTCCCTCAGCCCCAGCATTTT. Its protein is CASSLAGRVPQPQHF.

The chain is built from TRBV2 and TRBJ2-2, with TRBD2 matching 7 bases. V lost 7 bases, J lost 7 bases, and 18 bases stayed unmatched. Germline-derived CDR1 and CDR2 are SNHLY and FYNNEI. The CDR3 is made up of 17 amino acids. CDR3 in amino acids: CASNGGAEGGSVGELFF. CDR3 bases: TGTGCCAGCAACGGAGGGGCGGAGGGAGGGAGTGTCGGGGAGCTGTTTTTT.

J is TRBJ2-7 and V is TRBV10-1; 13 bases align to TRBD2. Per the germline V gene, CDR1 is WNHNN and CDR2 is SYGVQD (reference sequence). This CDR3 spans 18 amino acids. V shed 5 bases and J 1 base; nucleotides not matched to a gene: 11. CDR3 sequence: CASSPGLAGETKSYEQYF. CDR3 coding DNA: TGCGCCAGCAGTCCCGGACTAGCGGGAGAGACTAAGTCCTACGAGCAGTACTTC.

This clone has only one observation. The rearrangement links TRBV2 to TRBJ2-4; TRBD1 matches at 8 bases. The trim removed 5 bases at V and 1 base at J, leaving 4 bases unmatched. The CDR3 is 15 residues long. In germline, CDR1 is SNHLY, CDR2 FYNNEI. CDR3 loop: CASSSGGQAKNIQYF. The CDR3, as DNA: TGTGCCAGCAGTTCAGGGGGCCAGGCCAAAAACATTCAGTACTTC. Together with reference TRBV2 and TRBJ2-4, the CDR3 gives the full variable domain: EPEVTQTPSHQVTQMGQEVILRCVPISNHLYFYWYRQILGQKVEFLVSFYNNEISEKSEIFDDQFSVERPDGSNFTLKIRSTKLEDSAMYFCASSSGGQAKNIQYFGAGTRLSVL.

On this clone itself: The identical CDR3 is also encoded by other nucleotide sequences in the sample. This rearrangement joins TRBV19 to TRBJ1-1; perhaps TRBD1 as D (5 bases). The germline CDR1 and CDR2 sequences are LNHDA and SQIVND (reference sequence). The CDR3 is 12 amino acids. V lost 3 bases and J 3 bases, leaving 5 bases between the germline ends. CDR3 region: CASSIRDTEAFF. CDR3 sequence (DNA): TGTGCCAGTAGTATCAGGGACACTGAAGCTTTCTTT. The full variable domain, its missing parts supplied by reference TRBV19 and TRBJ1-1, is DGGITQSPKYLFRKEGQNVTLSCEQNLNHDAMYWYRQDPGQGLRLIYYSQIVNDFQKGDIAEGYSVSREKKESFPLTVTSAQKNPTAFYLCASSIRDTEAFFGQGTRLTVV.

The chain recombines TRBV30 with TRBJ1-1; 10 nucleotides match TRBD1. The trim removed 4 bases at V and 8 bases at J, leaving 10 bases unmatched. This CDR3 comprises 14 residues. Germline V gene data show CDR1 as GTSNPN and CDR2 as SVGIG (reference sequence). The CDR3: CAWTQRTGGVEAFF. CDR3 coding DNA: TGTGCCTGGACCCAAAGGACAGGGGGAGTCGAAGCTTTCTTT.

This chain links TRBV29-1 with TRBJ1-1, with 7 nucleotides matching TRBD1. Germline trimming cut 4 bases from V and 6 bases from J; bases unmatched to any gene: 5. Germline CDR1 reads SQVTM; CDR2 reads ANQGSEA. The CDR3 totals 12 residues. CDR3 DNA: TGCAGCGTTGGGGACAGTAGCTCTGAAGCTTTCTTT. This encodes CSVGDSSSEAFF.

The chain links TRBV3-1 (or the pseudogene TRBV3-2) to TRBJ1-2, with TRBD1 matching over 10 bases. The ends lost 4 bases at V and 0 bases at J; junction bases unmatched: 5. This CDR3 contains 16 residues. Per the germline V gene, CDR1 is LGHDT and CDR2 is YNNKEL (reference sequence). In nucleotides, the CDR3 is TGTGCCAGCAGCCCACAGGGACAGGGGCCTAACTATGGCTACACCTTC. Translated: CASSPQGQGPNYGYTF.

The chain joins TRBV10-3 to TRBJ1-2; D ambiguous. V lost 0 bases and J lost 1, with 9 bases in between. The CDR3 is 15 residues long. Germline values: CDR1 ENHRY, CDR2 SYGVKD. CDR3 nucleotides: TGTGCCATCAGTGAGTCACACAGTAATAACTATGGCTACACCTTC. This translates into CAISESHSNNYGYTF.

The J gene is TRBJ1-6, the V gene TRBV28, with D possibly TRBD1 on 6 matching bases. Trimming shortened V by 10 bases and J by 7 bases, and 14 bases separated the two germline ends. The V gene's germline CDR1 is MDHEN and CDR2 SYDVKM. The CDR3 runs to 13 residues. DNA for the CDR3: TGTGCCACCTCCGGACAGCCGAATTCACCCCTCCACTTT. This sequence encodes CATSGQPNSPLHF.

The genes are TRBV9 and TRBJ2-1; D might be TRBD1 (5 bases). V dropped 0 bases and J dropped 3 bases, with 7 bases sitting between them. The CDR3 totals 14 residues. The germline CDR1 and CDR2 sequences are SGDLS and YYNGEE. The CDR3 spells CASSVGQGYNEQFF. In DNA form, the CDR3 reads TGTGCCAGCAGCGTAGGTCAGGGCTACAATGAGCAGTTCTTC.

The rearrangement joins TRBV19 to TRBJ2-1, with TRBD2 identical over 12 bases. The V segment lost 4 bases and the J segment 6 bases; nucleotides outside the gene matches: 4. This CDR3 has 15 residues. Per the germline V gene, CDR1 is LNHDA and CDR2 is SQIVND (reference sequence). CDR3 nucleotide sequence: TGTGCCAGTAGTAAAACTAGCGGGGGGTTCAATGAGCAGTTCTTC. It codes for CASSKTSGGFNEQFF.

This rearrangement joins TRBV6-5 to TRBJ2-3; 7 nucleotides agree with TRBD2. The CDR3 length is 12 residues. The germline CDR1 and CDR2 sequences are MNHEY and SVGAGI. V lost 6 bases to trimming and J lost 5 bases; unmatched junction nucleotides: 2. As DNA, the CDR3 is TGTGCCAGCAGAACGGGGGGAGATACGCAGTATTTT. This translates into CASRTGGDTQYF.

The chain carries TRBV14 and TRBJ2-6, with D uncertain. Germline loops: CDR1 SGHDN, CDR2 FVKESK. The V and J ends lost 0 bases and 0 bases respectively, with 6 bases between them. This CDR3 has 16 amino acids. CDR3 amino acids: CASSQDLRSGANVLTF. The DNA for the CDR3 is TGTGCCAGCAGCCAAGATCTGCGCTCTGGGGCCAACGTCCTGACTTTC.